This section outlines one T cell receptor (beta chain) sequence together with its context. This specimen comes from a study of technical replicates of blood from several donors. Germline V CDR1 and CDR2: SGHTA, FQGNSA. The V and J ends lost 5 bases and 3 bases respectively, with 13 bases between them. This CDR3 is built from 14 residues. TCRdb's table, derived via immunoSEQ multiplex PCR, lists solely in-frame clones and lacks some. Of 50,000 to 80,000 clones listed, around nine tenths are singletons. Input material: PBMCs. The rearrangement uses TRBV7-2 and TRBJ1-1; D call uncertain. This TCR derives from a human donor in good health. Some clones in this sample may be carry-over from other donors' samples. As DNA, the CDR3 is TGTGCCAGCAGCCCCCTCGCCTCAGACACTGAAGCTTTCTTT. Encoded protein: CASSPLASDTEAFF.